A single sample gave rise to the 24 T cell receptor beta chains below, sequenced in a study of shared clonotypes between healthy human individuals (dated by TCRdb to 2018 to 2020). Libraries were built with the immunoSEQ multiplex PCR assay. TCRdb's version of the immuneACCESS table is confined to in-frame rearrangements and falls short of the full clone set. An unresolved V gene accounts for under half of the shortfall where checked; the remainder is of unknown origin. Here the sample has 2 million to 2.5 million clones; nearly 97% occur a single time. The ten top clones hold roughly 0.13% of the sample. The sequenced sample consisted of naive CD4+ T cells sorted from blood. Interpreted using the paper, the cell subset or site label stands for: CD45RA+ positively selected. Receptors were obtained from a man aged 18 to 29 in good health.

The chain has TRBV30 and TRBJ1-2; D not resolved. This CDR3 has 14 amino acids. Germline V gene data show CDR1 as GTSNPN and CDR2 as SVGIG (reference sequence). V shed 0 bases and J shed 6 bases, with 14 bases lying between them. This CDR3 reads CAWSVRYGKDGYTF. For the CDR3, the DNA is TGTGCCTGGAGTGTACGTTATGGGAAAGATGGCTACACCTTC.

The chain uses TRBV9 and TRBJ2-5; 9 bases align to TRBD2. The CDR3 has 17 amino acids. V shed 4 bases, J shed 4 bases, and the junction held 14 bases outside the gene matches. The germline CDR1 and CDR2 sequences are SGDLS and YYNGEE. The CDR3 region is CASSTGASGKHGETQYF. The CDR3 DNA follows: TGTGCCAGCAGCACAGGGGCTAGCGGGAAACATGGAGAGACCCAGTACTTC.

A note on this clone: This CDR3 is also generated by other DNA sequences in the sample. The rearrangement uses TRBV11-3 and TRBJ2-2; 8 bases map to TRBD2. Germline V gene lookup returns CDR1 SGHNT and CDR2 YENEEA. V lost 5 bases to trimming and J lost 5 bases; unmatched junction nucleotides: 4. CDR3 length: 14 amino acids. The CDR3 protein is CASSPGLGTGELFF. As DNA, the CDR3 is TGTGCCAGCAGCCCGGGACTAGGGACCGGGGAGCTGTTTTTT.

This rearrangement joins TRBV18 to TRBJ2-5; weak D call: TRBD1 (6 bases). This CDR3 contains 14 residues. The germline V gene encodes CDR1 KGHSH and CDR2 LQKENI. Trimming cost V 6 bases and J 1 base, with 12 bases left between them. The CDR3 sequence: CASSKGELQETQYF. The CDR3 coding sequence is TGTGCCAGCTCTAAGGGGGAGCTCCAAGAGACCCAGTACTTC. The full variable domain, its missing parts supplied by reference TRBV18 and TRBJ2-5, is NAGVMQNPRHLVRRRGQEARLRCSPMKGHSHVYWYRQLPEEGLKFMVYLQKENIIDESGMPKERFSAEFPKEGPSILRIQQVVRGDSAAYFCASSKGELQETQYFGPGTRLLVL.

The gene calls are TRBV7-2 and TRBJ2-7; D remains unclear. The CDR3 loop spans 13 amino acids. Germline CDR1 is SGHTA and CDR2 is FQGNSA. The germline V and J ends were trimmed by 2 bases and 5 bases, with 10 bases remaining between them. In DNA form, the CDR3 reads TGTGCCAGCAGCTTACTAGGGTCCCACGAGCAGTACTTC. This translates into CASSLLGSHEQYF.

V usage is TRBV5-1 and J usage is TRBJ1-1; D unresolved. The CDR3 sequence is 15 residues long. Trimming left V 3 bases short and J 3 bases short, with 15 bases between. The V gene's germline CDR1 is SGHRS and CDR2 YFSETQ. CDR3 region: CASSSTKNWDTEAFF. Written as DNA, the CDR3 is TGCGCCAGCAGCTCCACCAAAAACTGGGACACTGAAGCTTTCTTT.

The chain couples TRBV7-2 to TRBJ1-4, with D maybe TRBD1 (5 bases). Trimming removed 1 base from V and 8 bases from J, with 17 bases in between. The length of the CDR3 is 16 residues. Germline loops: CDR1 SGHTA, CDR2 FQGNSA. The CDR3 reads CASSLEGPGDGEKLFF. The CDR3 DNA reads TGTGCCAGCAGCTTAGAGGGACCCGGGGATGGAGAAAAACTGTTTTTT.

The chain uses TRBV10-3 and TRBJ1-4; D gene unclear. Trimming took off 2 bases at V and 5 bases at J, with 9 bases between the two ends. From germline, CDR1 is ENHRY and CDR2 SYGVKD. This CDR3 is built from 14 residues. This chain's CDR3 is CAISERAENEKLFF. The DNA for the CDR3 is TGTGCCATCAGTGAGCGGGCAGAAAATGAAAAACTGTTTTTT.

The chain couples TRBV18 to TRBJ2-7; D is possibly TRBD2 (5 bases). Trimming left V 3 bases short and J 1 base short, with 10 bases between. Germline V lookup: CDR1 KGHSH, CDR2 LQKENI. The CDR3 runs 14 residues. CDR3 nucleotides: TGTGCCAGCTCACCTAGCGCCAATTCCTACGAGCAGTACTTC. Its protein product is CASSPSANSYEQYF.

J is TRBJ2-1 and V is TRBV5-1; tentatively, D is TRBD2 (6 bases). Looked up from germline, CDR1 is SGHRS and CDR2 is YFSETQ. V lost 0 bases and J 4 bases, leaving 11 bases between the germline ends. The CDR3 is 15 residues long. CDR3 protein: CASSLVASAYNEQFF. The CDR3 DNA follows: TGCGCCAGCAGCTTGGTGGCTAGCGCATACAATGAGCAGTTCTTC.

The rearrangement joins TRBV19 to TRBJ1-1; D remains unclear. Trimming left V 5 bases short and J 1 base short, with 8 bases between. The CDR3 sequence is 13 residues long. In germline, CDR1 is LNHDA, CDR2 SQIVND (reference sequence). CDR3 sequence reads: CASSVHTNTEAFF. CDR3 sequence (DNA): TGTGCCAGTAGTGTACACACGAACACTGAAGCTTTCTTT.

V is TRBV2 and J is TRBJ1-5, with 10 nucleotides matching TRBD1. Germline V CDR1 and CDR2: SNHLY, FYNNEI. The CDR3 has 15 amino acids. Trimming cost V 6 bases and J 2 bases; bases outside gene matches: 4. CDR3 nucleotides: TGTGCCAGCAGACCCGGGACAGGGGGCAATCAGCCCCAGCATTTT. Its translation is CASRPGTGGNQPQHF. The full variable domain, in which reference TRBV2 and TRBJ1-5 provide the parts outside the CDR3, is EPEVTQTPSHQVTQMGQEVILRCVPISNHLYFYWYRQILGQKVEFLVSFYNNEISEKSEIFDDQFSVERPDGSNFTLKIRSTKLEDSAMYFCASRPGTGGNQPQHFGDGTRLSIL.

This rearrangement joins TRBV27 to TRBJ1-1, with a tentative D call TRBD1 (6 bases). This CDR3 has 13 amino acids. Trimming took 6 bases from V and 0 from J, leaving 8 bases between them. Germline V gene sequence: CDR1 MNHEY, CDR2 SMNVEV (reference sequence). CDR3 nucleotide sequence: TGTGCCAGCAGCCCAGGGGTGAACACTGAAGCTTTCTTT. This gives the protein CASSPGVNTEAFF.

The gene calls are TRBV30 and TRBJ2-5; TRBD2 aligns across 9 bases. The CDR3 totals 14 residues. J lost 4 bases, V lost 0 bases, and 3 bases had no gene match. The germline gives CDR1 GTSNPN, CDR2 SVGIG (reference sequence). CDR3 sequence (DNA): TGTGCCTGGAGTGTAGGGACTAGCTTAGAGACCCAGTACTTC. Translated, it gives CAWSVGTSLETQYF. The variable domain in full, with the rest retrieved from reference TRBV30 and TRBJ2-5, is SQTIHQWPATLVQPVGSPLSLECTVEGTSNPNLYWYRQAAGRGLQLLFYSVGIGQISSEVPQNLSASRPQDRQFILSSKKLLLSDSGFYLCAWSVGTSLETQYFGPGTRLLVL.

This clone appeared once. Written as DNA, the CDR3 is TGTGCCAGCCAGGGCGCTGGTGAAAAACTGTTTTTT. This translates into CASQGAGEKLFF. This sequence joins TRBV28 and TRBJ1-4, with a possible D match to TRBD1 (5 bases). V was pared by 8 bases and J by 7 bases, with 11 bases between. The CDR3 covers 12 residues. The V gene's germline CDR1 is MDHEN and CDR2 SYDVKM.

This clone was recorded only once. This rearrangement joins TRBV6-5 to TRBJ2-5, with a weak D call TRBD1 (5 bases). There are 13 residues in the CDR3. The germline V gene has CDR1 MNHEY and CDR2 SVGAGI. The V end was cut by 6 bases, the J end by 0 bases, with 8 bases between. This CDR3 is CASSRVNQETQYF. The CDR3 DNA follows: TGTGCCAGCAGCAGGGTAAACCAAGAGACCCAGTACTTC.

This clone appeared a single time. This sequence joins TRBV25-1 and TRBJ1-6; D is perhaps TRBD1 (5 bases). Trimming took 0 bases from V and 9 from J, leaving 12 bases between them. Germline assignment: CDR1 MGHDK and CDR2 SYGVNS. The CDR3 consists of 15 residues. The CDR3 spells CASSEYRAGSSPLHF. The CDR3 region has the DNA TGTGCCAGCAGTGAATATAGGGCAGGGAGTTCACCCCTCCACTTT.

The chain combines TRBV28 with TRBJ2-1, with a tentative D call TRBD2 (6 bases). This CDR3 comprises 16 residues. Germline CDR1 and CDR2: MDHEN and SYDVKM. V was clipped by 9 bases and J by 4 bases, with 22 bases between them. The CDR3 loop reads CARIAGAGFYYNEQFF. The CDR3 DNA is TGTGCCAGGATTGCCGGTGCGGGGTTTTATTACAATGAGCAGTTCTTC.

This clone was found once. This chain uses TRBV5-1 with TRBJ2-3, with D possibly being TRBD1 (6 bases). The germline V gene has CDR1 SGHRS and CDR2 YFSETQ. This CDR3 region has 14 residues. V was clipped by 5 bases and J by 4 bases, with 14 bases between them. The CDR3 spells CASSTGLRADTQYF. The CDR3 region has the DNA TGCGCCAGCAGTACAGGGTTACGGGCAGATACGCAGTATTTT. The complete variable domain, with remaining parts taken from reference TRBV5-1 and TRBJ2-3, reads KAGVTQTPRYLIKTRGQQVTLSCSPISGHRSVSWYQQTPGQGLQFLFEYFSETQRNKGNFPGRFSGRQFSNSRSEMNVSTLELGDSALYLCASSTGLRADTQYFGPGTRLTVL.

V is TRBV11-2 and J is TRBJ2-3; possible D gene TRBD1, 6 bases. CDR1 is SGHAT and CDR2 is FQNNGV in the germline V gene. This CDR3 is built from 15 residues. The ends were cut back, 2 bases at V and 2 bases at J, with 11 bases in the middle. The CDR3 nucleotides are TGTGCCAGCAGCTTAACAAGGGGGTCCACAGATACGCAGTATTTT. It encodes CASSLTRGSTDTQYF.

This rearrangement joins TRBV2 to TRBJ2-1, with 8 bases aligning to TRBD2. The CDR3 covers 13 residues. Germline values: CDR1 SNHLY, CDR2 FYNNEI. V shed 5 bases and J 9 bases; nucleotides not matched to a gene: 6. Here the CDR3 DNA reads TGTGCCAGCAGTCCCCTTCGGGGGGGTGAGCAGTTCTTC. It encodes CASSPLRGGEQFF.

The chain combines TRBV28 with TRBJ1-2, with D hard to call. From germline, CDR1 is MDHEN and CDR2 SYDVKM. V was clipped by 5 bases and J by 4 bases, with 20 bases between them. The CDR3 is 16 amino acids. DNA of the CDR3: TGTGCCAGCAGTCTGGGTGTTATCGTGCGTACCTATGGCTACACCTTC. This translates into CASSLGVIVRTYGYTF.

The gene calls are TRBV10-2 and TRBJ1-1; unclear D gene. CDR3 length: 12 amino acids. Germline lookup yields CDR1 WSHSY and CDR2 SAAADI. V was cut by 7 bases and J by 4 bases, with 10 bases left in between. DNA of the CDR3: TGCGCCAGCAACGATGGTATCACTGAAGCTTTCTTT. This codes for CASNDGITEAFF.

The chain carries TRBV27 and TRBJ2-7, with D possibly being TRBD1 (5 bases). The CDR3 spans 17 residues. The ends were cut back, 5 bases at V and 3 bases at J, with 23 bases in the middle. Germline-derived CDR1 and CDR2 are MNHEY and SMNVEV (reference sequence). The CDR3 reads CASSNRFRESLFYEQYF. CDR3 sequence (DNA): TGTGCCAGCAGTAATCGGTTCAGGGAAAGCCTTTTCTACGAGCAGTACTTC.